These 15 T cell receptor beta chains share one sample of origin, sequenced in a study of T cell repertoires in cytomegalovirus infection (dated by TCRdb to the late 2010s). The run used an Illumina HiSeq 1500. Using fastp at Q25 and MiXCR, TCRdb reprocessed the public reads and kept productive beta chains. When rows share a CDR3 protein, they turn into one entry using the most common DNA and genes. This sample has 310,000 or so distinct CDR3 sequences in its table, and 15% to 20% of those were observed once. Around 12% of the sample is taken by the ten largest. The sequencing input was PBMCs. The receptor source for this set is a human donor in good health (CMV status not recorded). Some clones in this sample may be carry-over from other donors' samples.

This clonotype was counted a few times. The rearrangement joins TRBV20-1 to TRBJ1-4, with 7 bases that match TRBD1. Per germline, CDR1 DFQATT and CDR2 SNEGSKA (reference sequence). After removal of 3 bases from V and 8 bases from J, the junction contained 9 bases not matched to a gene. The CDR3 runs to 14 residues. The CDR3 loop reads CSASNSGGAEKLFF. The CDR3 nucleotides read TGCAGTGCTAGCAACTCAGGGGGGGCCGAAAAACTGTTTTTT.

This clonotype showed up many times. The chain combines TRBV7-2 with TRBJ1-2; a possible D gene is TRBD1 (5 bases). CDR1 is SGHTA and CDR2 is FQGNSA in the germline V gene. The CDR3 totals 16 residues. The ends were cut back, 1 base at V and 8 bases at J, with 20 bases in the middle. The CDR3 coding sequence is TGTGCCAGCAGCTTAGTCCCGCGGGGGGATCTTAGGGGCTACACCTTC. Its translation is CASSLVPRGDLRGYTF.

This clonotype came up a few times. V usage is TRBV7-9 and J usage is TRBJ1-1, with D hard to call. The germline V gene encodes CDR1 SEHNR and CDR2 FQNEAQ (reference sequence). The CDR3 is 16 amino acids. Trimming cost V 5 bases and J 2 bases, with 18 bases left between them. CDR3: CASSAPQKTYNTEAFF. CDR3 in DNA: TGTGCCAGCAGCGCTCCACAGAAAACTTATAACACTGAAGCTTTCTTT.

This chain connects TRBV20-1 to TRBJ2-4, with D unclear. There are 13 residues in the CDR3. V was clipped by 4 bases and J by 0 bases, with 7 bases between them. Germline lookup yields CDR1 DFQATT and CDR2 SNEGSKA (reference sequence). Here the CDR3 reads CSANSLAKNIQYF. CDR3 nucleotides: TGCAGTGCTAACAGCCTAGCCAAAAACATTCAGTACTTC.

This clonotype was picked up many times. The V call is TRBV6-1, the J call TRBJ1-5; TRBD1 matches 7 bases. V lost 3 bases, J lost 0 bases, and 5 bases stayed unmatched. Germline lookup yields CDR1 MNHNS and CDR2 SASEGT. The CDR3 extends over 16 amino acids. CDR3 sequence: CASSEPTGYSNQPQHF. As DNA, the CDR3 is TGTGCCAGCAGTGAGCCGACAGGGTATAGCAATCAGCCCCAGCATTTT.

This clonotype was picked up many times. The chain is built from TRBV7-6 and TRBJ1-5, with D unclear. The CDR3 is made up of 15 amino acids. V was cut by 0 bases and J by 4 bases, with 10 bases left in between. CDR1 is SGHVS, CDR2 FNYEAQ, per germline. CDR3 DNA sequence: TGTGCCAGCAGCTTAGCGGAGGGTCCAAATCAGCCCCAGCATTTT. Its protein product is CASSLAEGPNQPQHF.

The chain has TRBV28 and TRBJ1-2, with TRBD1 matching 7 bases. The CDR3 has 15 amino acids. Trimming removed 5 bases from V and 0 bases from J; junction bases left unmatched: 6. Germline V gene sequence: CDR1 MDHEN, CDR2 SYDVKM. CDR3 loop: CASSLRTGSNYGYTF. For the CDR3, the DNA is TGTGCCAGCAGTCTACGGACAGGTTCTAACTATGGCTACACCTTC.

This clonotype was counted ten times or more. The genes are TRBV24-1 and TRBJ2-1; D uncertain. Trimming cost V 4 bases and J 9 bases, with 9 bases left between them. This CDR3 has 12 residues. Germline V gene lookup returns CDR1 KGHDR and CDR2 SFDVKD. The CDR3 protein is CATSEKGSEQFF. The CDR3 coding sequence is TGTGCCACCAGTGAGAAGGGAAGTGAGCAGTTCTTC.

In this sample, this clonotype turned up a few times. CDR3 bases: TGTGCCAGCAGCGTCGCTCAGGGGGTTTCTGAAAAACTGTTTTTT. Translation: CASSVAQGVSEKLFF. The chain combines TRBV9 with TRBJ1-4; TRBD1 matches 7 bases. Germline lookup yields CDR1 SGDLS and CDR2 YYNGEE. The CDR3 has 15 amino acids. Losses at the gene ends were 2 bases for V and 7 bases for J; bases not matched to a gene: 8.

The chain carries TRBV28 and TRBJ1-1, with a weak D call TRBD1 (5 bases). The CDR3 totals 12 residues. Germline assignment: CDR1 MDHEN and CDR2 SYDVKM. The germline V and J ends were trimmed by 2 bases and 11 bases, with 12 bases remaining between them. The CDR3 sequence: CASSLPLWGAFF. The CDR3 DNA follows: TGTGCCAGCAGTTTACCCCTCTGGGGCGCTTTCTTT.

The J gene is TRBJ1-5, the V gene TRBV7-9, with 7 bases that match TRBD1. Unmatched junction bases numbered 11, after V lost 5 bases and J lost 4 bases. The germline gives CDR1 SEHNR, CDR2 FQNEAQ (reference sequence). CDR3 length: 16 amino acids. The CDR3 DNA is TGTGCCAGCAGCACATATACAGGGGATACGAATCAGCCCCAGCATTTT. Translated: CASSTYTGDTNQPQHF.

The chain combines TRBV24-1 with TRBJ2-3, with 9 bases aligning to TRBD1. The V segment lost 6 bases and the J segment 2 bases; nucleotides outside the gene matches: 2. This CDR3 is 14 amino acids long. Germline CDR1 KGHDR, CDR2 SFDVKD. CDR3 region: CATSTGGNTDTQYF. In nucleotides, the CDR3 is TGTGCCACCAGTACAGGGGGCAACACAGATACGCAGTATTTT.

This clonotype was seen many times. This sequence joins TRBV7-6 and TRBJ1-1; D gene ambiguous. The CDR3 runs to 13 residues. Trimming pared 5 bases from V and 0 bases from J, leaving 7 bases between. Germline lookup yields CDR1 SGHVS and CDR2 FNYEAQ. This CDR3 reads CASSPRMNTEAFF. In nucleotides, the CDR3 is TGTGCCAGCAGCCCGAGGATGAACACTGAAGCTTTCTTT. Full variable domain (outside the CDR3, taken from reference TRBV7-6 and TRBJ1-1): GAGVSQSPRYKVTKRGQDVALRCDPISGHVSLYWYRQALGQGPEFLTYFNYEAQQDKSGLPNDRFSAERPEGSISTLTIQRTEQRDSAMYRCASSPRMNTEAFFGQGTRLTVV.

Only a few counts were recorded for this clonotype. The chain links TRBV20-1 to TRBJ1-6; D is undetermined. The CDR3 extends over 14 amino acids. V shed 6 bases and J shed 3 bases, with 12 bases lying between them. The germline V gene has CDR1 DFQATT and CDR2 SNEGSKA (reference sequence). CDR3 residues: CSANKDNYNSPLHF. The CDR3 DNA reads as TGCAGTGCAAACAAAGACAACTATAATTCACCCCTCCACTTT.

This clonotype showed up many times. This chain uses TRBV7-2 with TRBJ2-5, with a tentative D call TRBD1 (5 bases). The V end lost 3 bases, the J end lost 3 bases, and 8 bases lay between the germline ends. In germline, CDR1 is SGHTA, CDR2 FQGNSA. This CDR3 is 13 amino acids long. CDR3 nucleotide sequence: TGTGCCAGCAGCTTCCCCAGGGAAGAGACCCAGTACTTC. Translated, it gives CASSFPREETQYF. Supplemented by reference TRBV7-2 and TRBJ2-5, the full variable domain reads GAGVSQSPSNKVTEKGKDVELRCDPISGHTALYWYRQSLGQGLEFLIYFQGNSAPDKSGLPSDRFSAERTGGSVSTLTIQRTQQEDSAVYLCASSFPREETQYFGPGTRLLVL.